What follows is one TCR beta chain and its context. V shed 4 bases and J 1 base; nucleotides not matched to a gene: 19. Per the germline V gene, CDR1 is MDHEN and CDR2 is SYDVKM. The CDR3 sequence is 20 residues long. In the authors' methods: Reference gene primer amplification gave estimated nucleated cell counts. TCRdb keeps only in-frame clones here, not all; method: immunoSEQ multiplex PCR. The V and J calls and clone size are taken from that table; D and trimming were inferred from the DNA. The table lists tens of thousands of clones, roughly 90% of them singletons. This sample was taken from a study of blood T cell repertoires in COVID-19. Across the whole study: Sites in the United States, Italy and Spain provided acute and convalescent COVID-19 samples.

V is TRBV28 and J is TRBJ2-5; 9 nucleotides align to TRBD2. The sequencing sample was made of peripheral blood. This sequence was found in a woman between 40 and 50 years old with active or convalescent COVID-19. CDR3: CASSSTRLAVGSPFQETQYF. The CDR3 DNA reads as TGTGCCAGCAGTTCCACCAGACTAGCGGTAGGAAGCCCGTTCCAAGAGACCCAGTACTTC.